These 25 T cell receptor beta chains originate from one sample sequenced in a study of T cell responses to AZD1222 COVID-19 vaccine. Repertoires were generated with immunoSEQ multiplex PCR, while TCRdb's copy carries only in-frame clones and drops some. The repertoire includes about 140,000 clones, 89% of them detected once, and approximately 3% sits in the top ten. The sample in question was peripheral blood, obtained on day 0 of AZD1222 vaccination. These receptors were collected from an adult in good health.

The genes are TRBV6-2 or TRBV6-3 and TRBJ1-2; unclear D gene. Trimming cost V 5 bases and J 4 bases, with 14 bases left between them. Germline CDR1 reads MNHEY; CDR2 reads SVGEGT. This CDR3 contains 14 residues. Here the CDR3 DNA reads TGTGCCAGCAGTGCGAGAGGGATAGGCTATGGCTACACCTTC. Translated, it gives CASSARGIGYGYTF.

V and J are TRBV28 and TRBJ2-1, with 9 positions matching TRBD2. The CDR3 has 21 amino acids. The trim removed 4 bases at V and 8 bases at J, leaving 27 bases unmatched. Germline CDR1 MDHEN, CDR2 SYDVKM. The CDR3 DNA sequence: TGTGCCAGCAGTTCACTACCGCCCCCCTCCCCTAGCGCGGGAGGGATTTATGAGCAGTTCTTC. The encoded protein is CASSSLPPPSPSAGGIYEQFF.

This sequence joins TRBV25-1 and TRBJ1-1, with TRBD1 as a possible D gene (5 bases). This CDR3 is built from 14 residues. The germline V gene encodes CDR1 MGHDK and CDR2 SYGVNS. V was cut by 11 bases and J by 3 bases, with 19 bases left in between. The CDR3 nucleotides read TGTGCCCGACAAACAGGAGTAGGGGACACTGAAGCTTTCTTT. Its translation is CARQTGVGDTEAFF.

V usage is TRBV2 and J usage is TRBJ2-1, with 16 bases identical to TRBD2. Germline CDR1 is SNHLY and CDR2 is FYNNEI. The CDR3 contains 13 residues. Trimming cost V 7 bases and J 16 bases; bases outside gene matches: 7. The CDR3 DNA is TGTGCCAGCACTGGGACTAGCGGGGGGGTTCGCTTCTTC. This translates into CASTGTSGGVRFF. Supplemented by reference TRBV2 and TRBJ2-1, the full variable domain reads EPEVTQTPSHQVTQMGQEVILRCVPISNHLYFYWYRQILGQKVEFLVSFYNNEISEKSEIFDDQFSVERPDGSNFTLKIRSTKLEDSAMYFCASTGTSGGVRFFGPGTRLTVL.

The rearrangement joins TRBV15 to TRBJ1-4; weak D call: TRBD1 (6 bases). This CDR3 has 17 residues. Between the trimmed V and J ends, which lost 6 bases and 1 base, there was a span of 18 bases. Germline-derived CDR1 and CDR2 are LNHNV and YYDKDF (reference sequence). The CDR3, as DNA: TGTGCCACCAGTCTTCGGGGGCTCGGCCGAACTAATGAAAAACTGTTTTTT. It yields the protein CATSLRGLGRTNEKLFF.

The chain uses TRBV19 and TRBJ1-5, with 10 bases aligning to TRBD1. The CDR3 is 15 amino acids. The V gene end was trimmed by 6 bases and the J gene end by 2 bases; junction bases not matched to a gene: 4. CDR1 and CDR2 (germline): LNHDA, SQIVND (reference sequence). The CDR3 is CASRQGTGGNQPQHF. The CDR3 bases are TGTGCCAGTAGACAGGGGACAGGGGGCAATCAGCCCCAGCATTTT. The whole variable domain, remainder taken from reference TRBV19 and TRBJ1-5, is DGGITQSPKYLFRKEGQNVTLSCEQNLNHDAMYWYRQDPGQGLRLIYYSQIVNDFQKGDIAEGYSVSREKKESFPLTVTSAQKNPTAFYLCASRQGTGGNQPQHFGDGTRLSIL.

The J gene is TRBJ2-2, the V gene TRBV6-6, with D unresolved. Per germline, CDR1 MNHNY and CDR2 SVGAGI (reference sequence). V was pared by 6 bases and J by 2 bases, with 7 bases between. The CDR3 consists of 13 residues. The CDR3 is CASRPANTGELFF. DNA for the CDR3: TGTGCCAGCAGACCAGCAAACACCGGGGAGCTGTTTTTT.

V and J are TRBV6-1 and TRBJ2-1; D call uncertain. The length of the CDR3 is 14 residues. The V and J ends lost 1 base and 4 bases respectively, with 8 bases between them. Germline V gives CDR1 MNHNS, CDR2 SASEGT. In DNA, the CDR3 is TGTGCCAGCAGTGAAGGGCAGCTTTACAATGAGCAGTTCTTC. Amino acid sequence: CASSEGQLYNEQFF.

The chain combines TRBV19 with TRBJ2-1; possible D gene TRBD2, 7 bases. This CDR3 contains 12 residues. V shed 1 base and J shed 13 bases, with 11 bases lying between them. Germline assignment: CDR1 LNHDA and CDR2 SQIVND (reference sequence). The CDR3 DNA is TGTGCCAGTAGTATAGTCGGGGGGCCTCAGTTCTTC. It specifies CASSIVGGPQFF.

The chain carries TRBV4-2 and TRBJ1-3; D gene uncertain. The CDR3 is 16 residues long. The germline gives CDR1 LGHNA, CDR2 YNFKEQ. V lost 6 bases, J lost 0 bases, and 15 bases lay in between. DNA for the CDR3: TGTGCCAGCAGGACCCTCTACAAGAGCTCTGGAAACACCATATATTTT. As protein: CASRTLYKSSGNTIYF.

The chain combines TRBV11-2 with TRBJ2-7; 12 bases line up with TRBD2. The CDR3 has 15 residues. The J segment lost 2 bases and the V segment lost 5 bases, leaving 4 bases of the junction unmatched. Germline CDR1 and CDR2: SGHAT and FQNNGV. The CDR3 loop is CASSPTSGGTYEQYF. The CDR3 nucleotides read TGTGCCAGCAGCCCGACTAGCGGGGGAACCTACGAGCAGTACTTC.

This clone was seen only a few times. The chain is built from TRBV5-1 and TRBJ2-7; 7 bases match TRBD2. V gave up 2 bases and J gave up 0 bases; unmatched junction bases: 5. This CDR3 has 15 amino acids. Germline CDR1 is SGHRS and CDR2 is YFSETQ. The CDR3, as DNA: TGCGCCAGCAGCTTTGGGGGAGGGGACTCCTACGAGCAGTACTTC. This translates into CASSFGGGDSYEQYF. The variable domain in full, completed from reference TRBV5-1 and TRBJ2-7, reads KAGVTQTPRYLIKTRGQQVTLSCSPISGHRSVSWYQQTPGQGLQFLFEYFSETQRNKGNFPGRFSGRQFSNSRSEMNVSTLELGDSALYLCASSFGGGDSYEQYFGPGTRLTVT.

Only one count was recorded for this clone. The gene calls are TRBV7-3 and TRBJ2-1; 15 bases are a match to TRBD2. Germline CDR1 reads SGHTA; CDR2 reads FQGTGA. V shed 0 bases, J shed 9 bases, and the junction held 12 bases outside the gene matches. The CDR3 has 19 amino acids. The CDR3 DNA follows: TGTGCCAGCAGCTTAACGTCAGGACTAGCGGGAGGGCGAGGGGGTGAGCAGTTCTTC. This encodes CASSLTSGLAGGRGGEQFF.

The V call is TRBV3-1 (or the pseudogene TRBV3-2), the J call TRBJ1-4, with 10 nucleotides matching TRBD1. Trimming at V came to 3 bases and at J to 1 base, leaving 11 bases not matched to a gene. CDR3 size: 19 residues. Germline V gene lookup returns CDR1 LGHDT and CDR2 YNNKEL (reference sequence). CDR3 region: CASSHGRDRGAETNEKLFF. The CDR3, as DNA: TGTGCCAGCAGCCATGGCCGGGACAGGGGTGCAGAAACTAATGAAAAACTGTTTTTT.

The chain employs TRBV13 and TRBJ2-1, with TRBD2 matching over 7 bases. Germline V lookup: CDR1 PRHDT, CDR2 FYEKMQ (reference sequence). The V gene end was trimmed by 5 bases and the J gene end by 0 bases; junction bases not matched to a gene: 4. This CDR3 contains 15 residues. CDR3 nucleotide sequence: TGTGCCAGCAGCCTGAGCGGGGACTCCTACAATGAGCAGTTCTTC. Encoded protein: CASSLSGDSYNEQFF.

The chain employs TRBV19 and TRBJ1-2, with 7 nucleotides matching TRBD1. The length of the CDR3 is 12 residues. Germline V CDR1 and CDR2: LNHDA, SQIVND (reference sequence). Trimming took 9 bases from V and 1 from J; bases not matched to a gene: 2. As DNA, the CDR3 is TGTGCCAGCCGGGACAGTAACTATGGCTACACCTTC. Translation: CASRDSNYGYTF.

The chain joins TRBV28 to TRBJ2-7; TRBD1 matches at 10 bases. With 4 bases clipped from V and 2 bases from J, the junction kept 5 bases outside the gene matches. The germline V gene has CDR1 MDHEN and CDR2 SYDVKM. The length of the CDR3 is 15 residues. The CDR3 protein is CASSWVGTGAYEQYF. The CDR3 nucleotides read TGTGCCAGCAGTTGGGTAGGGACAGGGGCCTACGAGCAGTACTTC.

The chain couples TRBV7-9 to TRBJ2-7; D is uncertain. The CDR3 has 12 residues. CDR1 is SEHNR and CDR2 is FQNEAQ in the germline V gene (reference sequence). The germline V and J ends were trimmed by 4 bases and 2 bases, with 6 bases remaining between them. The CDR3 is CASSSDTYEQYF. CDR3 in DNA: TGTGCCAGCAGCTCTGACACCTACGAGCAGTACTTC.

The chain recombines TRBV2 with TRBJ2-1, with TRBD1 matching 8 bases. V dropped 6 bases and J dropped 4; count of bases not matched to a gene: 5. CDR1 SNHLY and CDR2 FYNNEI come from the germline V gene. The CDR3 length is 14 residues. DNA of the CDR3: TGTGCCAGCAGGGCCCGGGACAGGTACAATGAGCAGTTCTTC. It is translated as CASRARDRYNEQFF.

The gene calls are TRBV18 and TRBJ2-7; D is uncertain. The CDR3 has 15 residues. CDR1 KGHSH and CDR2 LQKENI come from the germline V gene. The V and J ends lost 6 bases and 0 bases respectively, with 15 bases between them. CDR3 amino acids: CASSPAGWGSYEQYF. In DNA, the CDR3 is TGTGCCAGCTCCCCCGCCGGTTGGGGCTCCTACGAGCAGTACTTC.

CDR3 DNA sequence: TGTGCCTGGAGTGCGTCGGAAAAGACCGCCCTCCACTTT. Translation gives CAWSASEKTALHF. V usage is TRBV30 and J usage is TRBJ1-6; no reliable D call. The CDR3 is 13 amino acids. V was cut by 1 base and J by 14 bases, with 15 bases left in between. Germline V CDR1 and CDR2: GTSNPN, SVGIG (reference sequence).

This CDR3 is CASSSFRAMSYNEQFF. The CDR3 DNA reads as TGTGCCAGCAGCTCCTTCAGGGCAATGTCCTACAATGAGCAGTTCTTC. This chain joins TRBV7-2 and TRBJ2-1, with D possibly being TRBD1 (5 bases). The CDR3 has 16 amino acids. Germline V lookup: CDR1 SGHTA, CDR2 FQGNSA. Trimming took 4 bases from V and 1 from J, leaving 14 bases between them.

The rearrangement joins TRBV9 to TRBJ2-3; 9 bases map to TRBD2. CDR3 length: 15 amino acids. The junction had 9 bases not matched to a gene; V was cut back by 7 bases and J by 3 bases. Germline V gene sequence: CDR1 SGDLS, CDR2 YYNGEE. CDR3 sequence: CASSAGGSRTDTQYF. The CDR3 region has the DNA TGTGCCAGCTCCGCGGGGGGGTCTCGAACAGATACGCAGTATTTT.

The J gene is TRBJ2-5, the V gene TRBV29-1; the D gene could be TRBD1 or TRBD2 (5 bases each). Between the trimmed V and J ends, which lost 1 base and 3 bases, there was a span of 9 bases. This CDR3 comprises 13 residues. CDR1 and CDR2 (germline): SQVTM, ANQGSEA. CDR3 sequence (DNA): TGCAGCGTTGAAGGGGGGTGGAAAGAGACCCAGTACTTC. Residues: CSVEGGWKETQYF.

The V gene is TRBV5-5, the J gene TRBJ2-6; D call uncertain. V was clipped by 4 bases and J by 2 bases, with 7 bases between them. Germline CDR1 and CDR2: SGHKS and YYEKEE (reference sequence). The CDR3 length is 14 residues. CDR3 DNA: TGTGCCAGCAGCCGCGCGACTGGGGCCAACGTCCTGACTTTC. Translation gives CASSRATGANVLTF.